One sample yielded the 29 T cell receptor beta chains listed below, sequenced in a study of T-cell reconstitution after alpha-beta-depleted transplantation in children (dated by TCRdb to the mid-2010s). Preparation of the library involved PCR. Sequencing relied on an Illumina HiSeq 2500. TCR libraries were prepared with molecular barcoding, using unique molecular identifiers to normalize TCRbeta repertoire quantification. TCRdb cleaned the public reads at Q25 with fastp, built clones with MiXCR and kept in-frame beta chains. Rows with one shared CDR3 protein collapse into an entry with the most common genes and DNA. Present in this sample are 480,000 or so distinct CDR3 sequences, over 9.5% of which were seen just once. Around 2% of the sample is in the top ten clones. What this sample's treatment or condition label stands for: allogeneic hematopoietic cell transplantation with graft depleted of TCRalphabeta T cells and CD19 B cells.

Material: PBMCs, obtained before TCRalphabeta/CD19-depleted stem cell transplant. The origin of the receptors is a child aged 2 to 10 with inherited bone marrow failure, due to receive a stem cell transplant.

This clonotype showed up many times. In DNA, the CDR3 is TGCAGTGCCCCTCTATCGGGGGAGCTGTTTTTT. Residues: CSAPLSGELFF. The rearrangement links TRBV20-1 to TRBJ2-2, with D unresolved. V lost 6 bases and J 8 bases, leaving 10 bases between the germline ends. The CDR3 covers 11 residues. Germline loops: CDR1 DFQATT, CDR2 SNEGSKA (reference sequence).

This clonotype was detected ten times or more. CDR3 amino acids: CATSGLGVTQYF. In DNA, the CDR3 is TGTGCCACCAGTGGGCTCGGAGTTACGCAGTATTTT. The chain is built from TRBV24-1 and TRBJ2-3; D remains unclear. The CDR3 sequence is 12 residues long. V was shortened by 5 bases and J by 8 bases, with 10 bases between the two germline ends. In germline, CDR1 is KGHDR, CDR2 SFDVKD.

This chain links TRBV27 with TRBJ1-2; D perhaps matches TRBD1 (6 bases). Trimming took 5 bases from V and 4 from J, leaving 14 bases between them. CDR3 length: 14 residues. The germline V gene encodes CDR1 MNHEY and CDR2 SMNVEV (reference sequence). In DNA, the CDR3 is TGTGCCAGCAGTGCCCAGGGGTCGGTCTATGGCTACACCTTC. As protein: CASSAQGSVYGYTF.

This clonotype was counted between two and nine times. The V and J genes are TRBV20-1 and TRBJ2-1; TRBD2 aligns across 7 bases. With V trimmed by 5 bases and J by 4 bases, 5 bases remained unmatched. Germline loops: CDR1 DFQATT, CDR2 SNEGSKA (reference sequence). The CDR3 spans 13 residues. The CDR3 DNA follows: TGCAGTGCTCTAGCGGTAGTATACAATGAGCAGTTCTTC. Protein sequence: CSALAVVYNEQFF.

This clonotype was counted at least ten times. The chain recombines TRBV20-1 with TRBJ2-1; tentative D call: TRBD2 (5 bases). Germline V gene sequence: CDR1 DFQATT, CDR2 SNEGSKA (reference sequence). Trimming took 4 bases from V and 9 from J, leaving 19 bases between them. This CDR3 is built from 14 residues. The DNA for the CDR3 is TGCAGTGCTACAATCGCTAGTCTAGGGAGTGAGCAGTTCTTC. This translates into CSATIASLGSEQFF.

This clonotype has a count of ten or more. V is TRBV7-2 and J is TRBJ2-7; D is tentatively TRBD1 or TRBD2 (5 bases each). CDR1 is SGHTA, CDR2 FQGNSA, per germline. V dropped 1 base and J dropped 2 bases, with 12 bases sitting between them. The length of the CDR3 is 15 residues. The CDR3 loop reads CASSLGGGSTYEQYF. CDR3 sequence (DNA): TGTGCCAGCAGCTTAGGGGGCGGGTCTACCTACGAGCAGTACTTC.

In its sample, this clonotype was seen many times. The chain carries TRBV6-2 or TRBV6-3 and TRBJ1-4; no definite D call. CDR1 is MNHEY, CDR2 SVGEGT, per germline. The CDR3 has 18 residues. Trimming cost V 5 bases and J 6 bases, with 25 bases left between them. In DNA, the CDR3 is TGTGCCAGCAGTCATACTCCTCTAGCGACGCGGGAGGATGAAAAACTGTTTTTT. This translates into CASSHTPLATREDEKLFF.

As to this clonotype: A much larger clone differs by one base, so this may be a read error. The V and J genes are TRBV29-1 and TRBJ2-7, with 9 bases lining up with TRBD2. The V segment lost 7 bases and the J segment 5 bases; nucleotides outside the gene matches: 9. The CDR3 covers 13 residues. CDR1 and CDR2 (germline): SQVTM, ANQGSEA. The chain's CDR3 is CSGRTSASNEQYF. DNA for the CDR3: TGCAGCGGGAGGACTAGCGCCTCAAACGAGCAGTACTTC.

This clonotype was seen ten or more times. The chain recombines TRBV4-1 with TRBJ2-7; TRBD2 matches 13 bases. CDR1 and CDR2 (germline): MGHRA, YSYEKL. Losses at the gene ends were 2 bases for V and 4 bases for J; bases not matched to a gene: 14. CDR3 length: 19 amino acids. CDR3 sequence reads: CASSQRTSGGEATLYEQYF. CDR3 in DNA: TGCGCCAGCAGCCAAAGGACTAGCGGGGGAGAGGCTACCCTATACGAGCAGTACTTC.

There are many counts of this clonotype. The chain recombines TRBV4-2 with TRBJ2-6, with a weak D call TRBD1 (6 bases). CDR3 length equals 18 residues. The V gene's germline CDR1 is LGHNA and CDR2 YNFKEQ. V was clipped by 0 bases and J by 0 bases, with 12 bases between them. The CDR3 DNA reads as TGTGCCAGCAGCCAAGATGGGCAGGGGAGCTCTGGGGCCAACGTCCTGACTTTC. Residues: CASSQDGQGSSGANVLTF.

This clonotype was counted many times. This rearrangement joins TRBV4-1 to TRBJ1-4; 7 nucleotides align to TRBD1. The CDR3 has 14 residues. CDR1 and CDR2 (germline): MGHRA, YSYEKL. Unmatched junction bases numbered 7, after V lost 4 bases and J lost 8 bases. DNA for the CDR3: TGCGCCAGCAGCCTCATTACAGGGGTGGAAAAACTGTTTTTT. It codes for CASSLITGVEKLFF.

This clonotype was recorded many times. This chain links TRBV7-9 with TRBJ2-1, with 8 positions matching TRBD2. Per the germline V gene, CDR1 is SEHNR and CDR2 is FQNEAQ (reference sequence). After removal of 7 bases from V and 7 bases from J, the junction contained 15 bases not matched to a gene. The CDR3 contains 16 residues. CDR3 coding DNA: TGTGCCAGCACCCCAACCGCGTGGCGGGAGGTTAATGAGCAGTTCTTC. Its protein product is CASTPTAWREVNEQFF.

This clonotype has ten or more counts. The chain links TRBV12-3 or TRBV12-4 to TRBJ2-3; D call uncertain. Trimming took off 0 bases at V and 1 base at J, with 11 bases between the two ends. The CDR3 has 16 amino acids. CDR3 sequence: CASSLAGRSGTDTQYF. CDR3 coding DNA: TGTGCCAGCAGTTTAGCAGGACGGTCCGGCACAGATACGCAGTATTTT.

This clonotype was seen a few times. The rearrangement joins TRBV27 to TRBJ2-7; 9 nucleotides line up with TRBD2. The germline V gene has CDR1 MNHEY and CDR2 SMNVEV (reference sequence). After removal of 5 bases from V and 1 base from J, the junction contained 9 bases not matched to a gene. This CDR3 is built from 16 residues. The CDR3 DNA is TGTGCCAGCAGTAGGACCCCGGGACTAGCATCCTACGAGCAGTACTTC. This translates into CASSRTPGLASYEQYF.

This clonotype has ten or more counts. The chain has TRBV28 and TRBJ2-1; D gene unclear. CDR1 is MDHEN, CDR2 SYDVKM, per germline. The CDR3 sequence is 14 residues long. V gave up 7 bases and J gave up 1 base, with 11 bases separating them. This chain's CDR3 is CASTLNRSYNEQFF. In nucleotides, the CDR3 is TGTGCCAGCACCTTAAACCGGTCCTACAATGAGCAGTTCTTC.

This clonotype was counted ten times or more. The chain couples TRBV5-1 to TRBJ2-5; perhaps TRBD1 as D (5 bases). CDR3 length: 12 amino acids. Looked up from germline, CDR1 is SGHRS and CDR2 is YFSETQ. The ends were cut back, 4 bases at V and 5 bases at J, with 9 bases in the middle. The CDR3 region is CASSLPGETQYF. The CDR3 DNA reads TGCGCCAGCAGCCTCCCAGGGGAGACCCAGTACTTC. Supplemented by reference TRBV5-1 and TRBJ2-5, the full variable domain reads KAGVTQTPRYLIKTRGQQVTLSCSPISGHRSVSWYQQTPGQGLQFLFEYFSETQRNKGNFPGRFSGRQFSNSRSEMNVSTLELGDSALYLCASSLPGETQYFGPGTRLLVL.

This clonotype was seen a handful of times. V is TRBV11-2 and J is TRBJ2-3, with D uncertain. Germline V CDR1 and CDR2: SGHAT, FQNNGV. The V end lost 5 bases, the J end lost 6 bases, and 18 bases lay between the germline ends. The CDR3 covers 15 residues. The CDR3 region is CASSPNLHPSDTQYF. DNA for the CDR3: TGTGCCAGCAGCCCTAACTTACATCCATCGGATACGCAGTATTTT.

This rearrangement joins TRBV10-3 to TRBJ2-3; 7 bases are shared with TRBD2. Germline V CDR1 and CDR2: ENHRY, SYGVKD. V was clipped by 6 bases and J by 3 bases; unmatched bases: 6. The length of the CDR3 is 14 residues. The CDR3 loop reads CAISPSGSTDTQYF. CDR3 coding DNA: TGTGCCATCAGCCCTAGCGGCTCAACAGATACGCAGTATTTT.

This clonotype was detected many times. The CDR3 nucleotides are TGTGCCATCAGTGAGTCGAGCCAGGAGACCCAGTACTTC. It codes for CAISESSQETQYF. The chain uses TRBV10-3 and TRBJ2-5; no firm D call. Trimming took off 0 bases at V and 5 bases at J, with 7 bases between the two ends. The length of the CDR3 is 13 residues. Per germline, CDR1 ENHRY and CDR2 SYGVKD.

Remarks on this clonotype: A much more abundant neighbour one base away suggests this may be a read error. The rearrangement links TRBV12-3 or TRBV12-4 to TRBJ2-1; D gene unclear. Trimming left V 2 bases short and J 0 bases short, with 11 bases between. The CDR3 has 16 amino acids. In nucleotides, the CDR3 is TGTGCCAGCAGTTTACGACTCCTCAGCTCCTACAATGAGCAGTTCTTC. Its translation is CASSLRLLSSYNEQFF.

This clonotype was found many times. The chain combines TRBV25-1 with TRBJ2-3; D gene unclear. The length of the CDR3 is 14 residues. Trimming removed 2 bases from V and 1 base from J, with 7 bases in between. Per the germline V gene, CDR1 is MGHDK and CDR2 is SYGVNS. CDR3 DNA: TGTGCCAGCAGTGAACCCACAGGCACAGATACGCAGTATTTT. Translated, it gives CASSEPTGTDTQYF.

This clonotype came up a few times. The chain has TRBV28 and TRBJ2-3; TRBD2 agrees at 10 bases. The J segment lost 2 bases and the V segment lost 5 bases, leaving 4 bases of the junction unmatched. Germline assignment: CDR1 MDHEN and CDR2 SYDVKM. The CDR3 sequence is 15 residues long. For the CDR3, the DNA is TGTGCCAGCAGTCTACTAGCGGGGTACACAGATACGCAGTATTTT. Translating it yields CASSLLAGYTDTQYF.

This clonotype was seen many times. The CDR3 bases are TGTGCCACCAGCAGAGAGGGTGGGGACACTGAAGCTTTCTTT. As protein: CATSREGGDTEAFF. The chain is built from TRBV15 and TRBJ1-1; D is ambiguous. Between the trimmed V and J ends, which lost 0 bases and 3 bases, there was a span of 8 bases. The CDR3 consists of 14 residues. The V gene's germline CDR1 is LNHNV and CDR2 YYDKDF (reference sequence).

The chain joins TRBV30 to TRBJ2-7, with 8 bases lining up with TRBD1. V lost 4 bases, J lost 4 bases, and 9 bases stayed unmatched. CDR1 GTSNPN and CDR2 SVGIG come from the germline V gene (reference sequence). This CDR3 region has 14 residues. CDR3 amino acids: CAWNGQGQWYEQYF. The CDR3 DNA reads as TGTGCCTGGAACGGACAGGGCCAGTGGTACGAGCAGTACTTC.

A single count supports this clonotype. The V gene is TRBV4-2, the J gene TRBJ2-7; 10 bases agree with TRBD2. CDR1 and CDR2 from the germline V gene are LGHNA and YNFKEQ. After removal of 5 bases from V and 7 bases from J, the junction contained 11 bases not matched to a gene. The CDR3 extends over 15 amino acids. The CDR3 loop is CASSTPGLAMGEQYF. CDR3 bases: TGTGCCAGCAGCACGCCGGGACTAGCGATGGGAGAGCAGTACTTC.

This clonotype came up once. This may stem from a read error, because a much larger clone lies one nucleotide away. The chain carries TRBV10-2 and TRBJ2-1; TRBD2 matches 10 bases. V dropped 6 bases and J dropped 8; count of bases not matched to a gene: 10. Per germline, CDR1 WSHSY and CDR2 SAAADI. The length of the CDR3 is 15 residues. The CDR3 DNA reads TGCGCCAGCAGCCCCATCGGGACTAGCGCCGATGAGCAGTTCTTC. It specifies CASSPIGTSADEQFF.

This clonotype has at least ten counts. The CDR3 is CASRPVTSYEQYF. The CDR3 DNA is TGTGCCAGCAGACCGGTCACTTCCTACGAGCAGTACTTC. The rearrangement uses TRBV12-3 or TRBV12-4 and TRBJ2-7, with no clear D. This CDR3 is built from 13 residues. With 6 bases removed from V and 1 base from J, the gap between germline ends came to 10 bases.

The genes are TRBV1 and TRBJ2-7; the table calls TRBD2, which could not be checked here. TRBV1 is a pseudogene. CDR3 length equals 16 residues. Here the CDR3 DNA reads TGCACCAGCAGCCAAGGGGACTGTTCAAACCTCTACGAGCAGTACTTC. This translates into CTSSQGDCSNLYEQYF.

This clonotype was counted at least ten times. The V and J genes are TRBV20-1 and TRBJ2-3; D may be TRBD1 or TRBD2 (5 bases each). The CDR3 has 13 residues. The V gene lost 4 bases and the J gene lost 0 bases, with 8 bases spanning the gap. The germline CDR1 and CDR2 sequences are DFQATT and SNEGSKA (reference sequence). In DNA form, the CDR3 reads TGCAGTGCTACCAGGGAGAGCACAGATACGCAGTATTTT. This sequence encodes CSATRESTDTQYF.